This T cell receptor beta chain appears in the sequencing data of a study of blood T cell repertoires in COVID-19. Study in general: Whether acute or convalescent, the COVID-19 samples came from the United States, Italy and Spain.

Each participant's cohort was designated according to participant-reported clinical history. A COVID-19 case had been met by exposed participants during the 2 weeks before study entry. Sequencing used immunoSEQ multiplex PCR; TCRdb keeps in-frame clones, though not all of them. The sample records 300,000 to 350,000 clones, almost 90% being singletons. Germline-derived CDR1 and CDR2 are SGHKS and YYEKEE (reference sequence). Between the trimmed V and J ends, which lost 0 bases and 9 bases, there was a span of 16 bases. The CDR3 is 15 residues long. The sample was PBMCs or T cells enriched from blood (not recorded which). This receptor was identified in a woman aged 30 to 39 who had been exposed to COVID-19. The V call is TRBV5-5, the J call TRBJ2-1, with a tentative D call TRBD1 (5 bases). The CDR3 bases are TGTGCCAGCAGCTTGGAGGGGATCCTGGGTGCTGAGCAGTTCTTC. This sequence encodes CASSLEGILGAEQFF.